This T cell receptor (beta chain) was captured by sequencing in a study of response to subunit inactivated influenza vaccine. Study results and limitations: The authors put forward the suggestion that each seasonal influenza vaccination may bring in only a limited number of new T cells.

CDR3 length: 12 residues. V lost 2 bases and J lost 12, with 13 bases in between. TCRdb re-called the RT-PCR reads through MiXCR, storing one row per CDR3 protein. The repertoire holds approximately 500,000 distinct CDR3 sequences, 10% to 15% seen once, with around 12% in the top ten. This clonotype was observed a handful of times. The antigen is undetermined. Specimen: PBMCs from blood, collected roughly 46 days after vaccination. The sequence was obtained from a man over 45 who received an inactivated influenza vaccine. The V call is TRBV12-3 or TRBV12-4, the J call TRBJ1-2; D not certain. CDR3: CASSLSTGKNTF. The CDR3 nucleotides are TGTGCCAGCAGTTTAAGTACCGGGAAGAACACCTTC.